This T cell receptor beta chain is drawn from a study of T cells after yellow fever vaccination. Overall study results and limits: Almost every vaccine-responding clonotype was undetectable in sorted memory subsets on day 0.

In this sample, this clonotype turned up many times. For TCR, cDNA came from 5'RACE template switching, which added a universal primer site and UMIs. TCRdb passed the 5' RACE reads through MiXCR, listing each CDR3 protein once. The sample has roughly 30,000 distinct CDR3 sequences; about 10% are singletons. Germline V gene data show CDR1 as SGHTA and CDR2 as FQGTGA. Between the trimmed V and J ends, which lost 3 bases and 11 bases, there was a span of 13 bases. The CDR3 loop spans 13 amino acids. The sample in question was PBMCs, either bulk or a sorted T-cell subset (CD4+, CD8+, memory, or dextramer-sorted; not recorded which), obtained around 14 days after the first yellow fever vaccination. V and J are TRBV7-3 and TRBJ1-4; TRBD1 is a possible D gene (5 bases). This TCR came from a man between 18 and 35 years old who received the YFV17D yellow fever vaccine. CDR3 coding DNA: TGTGCCAGCAGCTTCCGGAGGGGCGGGAAACTGTTTTTT. Protein sequence: CASSFRRGGKLFF.